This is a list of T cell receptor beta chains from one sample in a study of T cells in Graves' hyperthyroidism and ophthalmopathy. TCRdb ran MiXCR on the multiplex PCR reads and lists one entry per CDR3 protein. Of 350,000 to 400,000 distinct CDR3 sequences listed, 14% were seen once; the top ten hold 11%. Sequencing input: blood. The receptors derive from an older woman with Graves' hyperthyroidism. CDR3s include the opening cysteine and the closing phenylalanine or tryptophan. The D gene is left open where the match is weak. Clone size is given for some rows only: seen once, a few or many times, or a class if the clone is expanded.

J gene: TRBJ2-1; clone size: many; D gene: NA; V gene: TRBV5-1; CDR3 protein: CASSLESGGLVNEQFF; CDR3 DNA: TGCGCCAGCAGCTTGGAATCTGGGGGGCTTGTCAATGAGCAGTTCTTC
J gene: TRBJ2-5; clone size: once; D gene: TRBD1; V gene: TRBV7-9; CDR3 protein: CASSSTGTGGPIQETQYF; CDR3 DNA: TGTGCCAGCAGCTCGACCGGGACAGGGGGCCCCATTCAAGAGACCCAGTACTTC
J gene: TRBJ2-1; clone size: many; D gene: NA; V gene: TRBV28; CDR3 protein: CASSFLGAGKENEQFF; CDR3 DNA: TGTGCCAGCAGTTTCCTCGGGGCGGGAAAGGAAAATGAGCAGTTCTTC
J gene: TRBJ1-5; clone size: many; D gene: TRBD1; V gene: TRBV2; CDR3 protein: CASRDRGDQPQHF; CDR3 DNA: TGTGCCAGCAGGGACAGGGGCGATCAGCCCCAGCATTTT
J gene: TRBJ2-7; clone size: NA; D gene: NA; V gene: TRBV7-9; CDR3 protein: CASGNYEQYF; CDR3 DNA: TGTGCCAGCGGAAACTACGAGCAGTACTTC
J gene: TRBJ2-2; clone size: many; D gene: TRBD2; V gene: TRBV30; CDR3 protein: CASTLAGDTGELFF; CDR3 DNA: TGTGCCTCGACACTAGCGGGAGACACCGGGGAGCTGTTTTTT
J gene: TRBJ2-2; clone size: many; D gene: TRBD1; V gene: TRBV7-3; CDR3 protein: CASSKDGTGGNTGELFF; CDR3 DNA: TGTGCCAGCAGCAAAGACGGAACAGGGGGCAACACCGGGGAGCTGTTTTTT
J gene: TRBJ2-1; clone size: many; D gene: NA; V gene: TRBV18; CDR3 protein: CASSPPVGRNEQFF; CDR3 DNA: TGTGCCAGCTCACCACCTGTGGGCCGCAATGAGCAGTTCTTC
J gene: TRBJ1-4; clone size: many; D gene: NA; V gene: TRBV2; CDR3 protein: CASRVESNEKLFF; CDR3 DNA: TGTGCCAGCAGGGTGGAGTCTAATGAAAAACTGTTTTTT
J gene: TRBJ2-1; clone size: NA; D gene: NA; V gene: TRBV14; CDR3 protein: CASSQDNSNEQFF; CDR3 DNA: TGTGCCAGCAGCCAAGATAACTCGAATGAGCAGTTCTTC
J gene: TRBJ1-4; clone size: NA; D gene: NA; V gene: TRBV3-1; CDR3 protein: CASSQDTGTGGKLFF; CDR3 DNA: TGTGCCAGCAGCCAAGATACCGGAACCGGTGGAAAACTGTTTTTT
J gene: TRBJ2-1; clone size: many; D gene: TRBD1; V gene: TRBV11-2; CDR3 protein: CASSPGQGSNEQFF; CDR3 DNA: TGTGCCAGCAGCCCTGGACAGGGTAGCAATGAGCAGTTCTTC
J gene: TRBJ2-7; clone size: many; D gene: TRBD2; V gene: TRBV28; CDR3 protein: CASHNAASGTYEQYF; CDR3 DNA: TGTGCCAGCCATAATGCGGCTAGCGGTACCTACGAGCAGTACTTC
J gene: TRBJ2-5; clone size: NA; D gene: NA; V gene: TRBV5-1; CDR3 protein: CASSLFYQVNQETQYF; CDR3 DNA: TGCGCCAGCAGCTTGTTTTACCAGGTCAACCAAGAGACCCAGTACTTC
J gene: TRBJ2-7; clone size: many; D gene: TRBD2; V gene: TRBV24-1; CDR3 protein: CATSDSGGGSYEQYF; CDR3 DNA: TGTGCCACCAGTGACTCCGGGGGAGGGTCCTACGAGCAGTACTTC
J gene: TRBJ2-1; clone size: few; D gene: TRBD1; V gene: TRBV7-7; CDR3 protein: CASSLGRTGYNEQFF; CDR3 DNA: TGTGCTAGCAGCTTAGGGAGGACAGGGTACAATGAGCAGTTCTTC
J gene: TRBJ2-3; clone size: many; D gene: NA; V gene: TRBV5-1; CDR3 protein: CASTEGSIADTQYF; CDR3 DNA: TGCGCCAGCACGGAGGGGAGTATCGCAGATACGCAGTATTTT
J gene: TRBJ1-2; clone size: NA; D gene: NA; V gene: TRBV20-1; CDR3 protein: CSAREQVNYGYTF; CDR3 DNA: TGCAGTGCTAGAGAGCAAGTAAACTATGGCTACACCTTC
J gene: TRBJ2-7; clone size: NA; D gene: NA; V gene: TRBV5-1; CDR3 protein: CASSVRTPPAYEQYF; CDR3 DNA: TGCGCCAGCAGCGTGCGGACACCTCCCGCCTACGAGCAGTACTTC
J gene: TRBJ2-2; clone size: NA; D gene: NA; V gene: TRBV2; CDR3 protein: CASSWGLTGELFF; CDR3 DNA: TGTGCCAGCAGTTGGGGGCTCACCGGGGAGCTGTTTTTT
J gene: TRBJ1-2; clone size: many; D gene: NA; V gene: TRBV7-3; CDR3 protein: CASSPGGSGGYTF; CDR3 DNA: TGTGCCAGCAGCCCCGGGGGGTCAGGTGGCTACACCTTC
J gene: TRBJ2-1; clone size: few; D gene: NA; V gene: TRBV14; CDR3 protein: CASSQMSSGDNEQFF; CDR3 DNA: TGTGCCAGCAGCCAAATGTCGAGCGGAGACAATGAGCAGTTCTTC
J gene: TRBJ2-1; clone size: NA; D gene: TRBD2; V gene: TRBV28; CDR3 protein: CASSSRLAGGLYNEQFF; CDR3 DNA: TGTGCCAGCAGTTCACGACTAGCGGGGGGGCTCTACAATGAGCAGTTCTTC
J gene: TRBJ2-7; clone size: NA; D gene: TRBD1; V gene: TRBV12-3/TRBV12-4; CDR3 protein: CASSGTGGHEQYF; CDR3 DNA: TGTGCCAGCAGCGGGACAGGGGGACACGAGCAGTACTTC
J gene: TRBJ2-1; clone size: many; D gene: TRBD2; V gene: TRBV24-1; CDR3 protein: CATSDPELAAYNEQFF; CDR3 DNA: TGTGCCACCAGTGATCCCGAACTAGCGGCCTACAATGAGCAGTTCTTC
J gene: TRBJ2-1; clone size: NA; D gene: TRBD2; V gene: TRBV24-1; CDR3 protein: CATSDLSSGSIYEQFF; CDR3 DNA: TGTGCCACCAGTGATTTGTCTAGCGGGAGTATCTATGAGCAGTTCTTC